The clone carrying this T cell receptor beta chain was observed a single time. No antigen is known for it. Additional DNA sequences in this sample encode the identical CDR3. This sample is part of a study of PD-1 blockade in classical Hodgkin lymphoma. Overall study findings and caveats: Significantly greater TCR diversity emerged by C4D1 in CD4+ cells but not CD8+ cells.

The time point denotes: cycle 4 day 1 (C4D1), after around six weeks of nivolumab. With no exception, relapse followed autologous stem cell transplantation in all patients, and brentuximab vedotin exposure varied. Researchers report purifying CD4+ T cells from thawed PBMCs by magnetic negative selection. Complete response, partial response or progressive disease constituted the best response categories observed. Assay: immunoSEQ multiplex PCR; the TCRdb copy retains only in-frame clones and omits some. In the table there are more than 25,000 clones, roughly 80% of which are singletons. This sample comprised CD4+ T cells from blood, obtained before the fourth cycle of nivolumab. The sequence was collected from a human donor with classical Hodgkin lymphoma.

CDR3 nucleotide sequence: TGCGCCAGCAGCTTGGAGGGATCCGGAAACACCATATATTTT. Amino acids: CASSLEGSGNTIYF. This sequence joins TRBV5-1 and TRBJ1-3; D is unresolved. Trimming stripped 0 bases from V and 4 bases from J, with 8 bases between. The germline gives CDR1 SGHRS, CDR2 YFSETQ. This CDR3 is built from 14 residues.